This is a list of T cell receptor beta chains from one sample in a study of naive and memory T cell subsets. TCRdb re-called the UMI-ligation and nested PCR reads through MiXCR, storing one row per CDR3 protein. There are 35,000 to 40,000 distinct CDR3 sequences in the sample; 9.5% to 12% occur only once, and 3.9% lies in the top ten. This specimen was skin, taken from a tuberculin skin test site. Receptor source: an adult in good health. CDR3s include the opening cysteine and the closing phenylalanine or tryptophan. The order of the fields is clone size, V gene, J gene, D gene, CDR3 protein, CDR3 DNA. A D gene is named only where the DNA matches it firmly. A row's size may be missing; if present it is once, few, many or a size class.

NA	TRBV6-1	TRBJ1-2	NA	CATYLVTDGYTF	TGTGCCACCTATCTTGTGACGGATGGCTACACCTTC
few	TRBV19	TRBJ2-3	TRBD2	CASSPGGPRTDTQYF	TGTGCCAGTTCACCGGGGGGACCCCGCACAGATACGCAGTATTTT
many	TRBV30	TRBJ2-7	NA	CAWSVSRLRDYEQYF	TGTGCCTGGAGTGTCAGTAGGCTTAGGGATTACGAGCAGTACTTC
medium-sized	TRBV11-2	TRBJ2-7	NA	CASSLLPLTGEQYF	TGTGCCAGCAGCTTATTGCCGCTAACCGGCGAGCAGTACTTC
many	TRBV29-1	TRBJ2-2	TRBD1	CSTWTGENTGELFF	TGCAGCACCTGGACAGGCGAGAACACCGGGGAGCTGTTTTTT
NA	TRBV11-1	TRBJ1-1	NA	CASSLPGDTEAFF	TGTGCCAGCAGCTTACCAGGGGACACTGAAGCTTTCTTT
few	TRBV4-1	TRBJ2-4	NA	CASSQTEGGAKNIQYF	TGCGCCAGCAGCCAAACAGAAGGTGGAGCCAAAAACATTCAGTACTTC
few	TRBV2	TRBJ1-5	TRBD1	CASRRTGRIQPQHF	TGTGCCAGCAGAAGGACAGGGAGGATTCAGCCCCAGCATTTT
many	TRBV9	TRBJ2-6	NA	CASSNRAGSGANVLTF	TGTGCCAGCAGCAATAGAGCGGGCTCTGGGGCCAACGTCCTGACTTTC
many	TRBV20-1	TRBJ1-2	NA	CSAPGVVGYTF	TGCAGTGCCCCGGGCGTGGTTGGCTACACCTTC
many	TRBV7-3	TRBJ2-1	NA	CASSFPPSSEQFF	TGTGCCAGCAGCTTTCCCCCATCTAGTGAGCAGTTCTTC
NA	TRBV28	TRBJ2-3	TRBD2	CASSISIAGGYTDTQYF	TGTGCCAGCAGCATCTCGATAGCGGGAGGGTACACAGATACGCAGTATTTT
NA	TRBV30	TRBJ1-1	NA	CAWTKGYRNTEAFF	TGTGCCTGGACAAAGGGGTATAGGAACACTGAAGCTTTCTTT
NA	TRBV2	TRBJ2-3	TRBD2	CASSRAGVSTDTQYF	TGTGCCAGCAGTCGAGCGGGGGTTAGCACAGATACGCAGTATTTT
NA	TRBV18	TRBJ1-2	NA	CASSPDSGYGYTF	TGTGCCAGCTCACCGGACAGTGGCTATGGCTACACCTTC